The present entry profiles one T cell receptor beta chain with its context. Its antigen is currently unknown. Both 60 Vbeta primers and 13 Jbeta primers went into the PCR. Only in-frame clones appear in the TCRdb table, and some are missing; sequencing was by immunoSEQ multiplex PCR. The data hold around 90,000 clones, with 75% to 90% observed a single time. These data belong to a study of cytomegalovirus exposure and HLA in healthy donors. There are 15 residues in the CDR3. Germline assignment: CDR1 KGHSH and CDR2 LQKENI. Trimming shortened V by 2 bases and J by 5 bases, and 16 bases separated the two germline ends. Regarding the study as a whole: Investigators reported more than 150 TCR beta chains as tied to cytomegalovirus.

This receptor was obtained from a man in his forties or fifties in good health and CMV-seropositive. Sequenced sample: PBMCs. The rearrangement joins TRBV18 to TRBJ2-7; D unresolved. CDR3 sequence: CASSPEVPGSNEQYF. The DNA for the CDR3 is TGTGCCAGCTCACCAGAGGTCCCCGGGTCCAACGAGCAGTACTTC. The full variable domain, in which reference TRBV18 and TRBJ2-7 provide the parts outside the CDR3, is NAGVMQNPRHLVRRRGQEARLRCSPMKGHSHVYWYRQLPEEGLKFMVYLQKENIIDESGMPKERFSAEFPKEGPSILRIQQVVRGDSAAYFCASSPEVPGSNEQYFGPGTRLTVT.